The entry that follows covers one T cell receptor (beta chain) sequence. Clones were sequenced by immunoSEQ multiplex PCR, and TCRdb holds only the in-frame ones, with some missing. The sample carries 60,000 to 70,000 clones, 84% recorded once. This entry comes from a study of blood T cell repertoires in COVID-19. Study in general: Acute-phase and convalescent COVID-19 samples originated in the United States, Italy and Spain. T cells, B-cell-depleted T cells, or PBMCs supplied cDNA or gDNA.

The TCR originated in a man aged 45-60 years with active COVID-19. Material: peripheral blood.

The CDR3 loop reads CSAPVGTGVRLSSSYNEQFF. The CDR3 bases are TGCAGCGCACCCGTGGGGACAGGGGTCCGACTATCGAGCTCCTACAATGAGCAGTTCTTC. This chain joins TRBV29-1 and TRBJ2-1, with 10 bases aligning to TRBD1. The CDR3 extends over 20 amino acids. CDR1 SQVTM and CDR2 ANQGSEA come from the germline V gene. Trimming at V came to 7 bases and at J to 0 bases, leaving 21 bases not matched to a gene.